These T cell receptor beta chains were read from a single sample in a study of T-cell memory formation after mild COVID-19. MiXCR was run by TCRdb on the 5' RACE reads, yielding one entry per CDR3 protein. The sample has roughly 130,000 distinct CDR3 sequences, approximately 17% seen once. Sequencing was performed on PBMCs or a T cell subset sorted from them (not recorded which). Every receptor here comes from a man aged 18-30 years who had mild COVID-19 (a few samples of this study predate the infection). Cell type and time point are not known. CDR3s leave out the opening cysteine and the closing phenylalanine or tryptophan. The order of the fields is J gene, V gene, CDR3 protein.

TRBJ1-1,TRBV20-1,SAPRPGFNTEAF
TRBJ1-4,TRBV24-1,ATSDAGPPGRNEKLF
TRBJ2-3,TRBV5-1,ASSLIPGSTDTQY
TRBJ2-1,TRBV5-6,ASSLLTRTNEQF
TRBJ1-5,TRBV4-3,ASSQRNGDQPQH
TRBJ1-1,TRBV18,ASSENGRGTEAL
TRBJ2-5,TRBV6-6,ASSLAGEYQETQY
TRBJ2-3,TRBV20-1,SAASGAHTDTQY
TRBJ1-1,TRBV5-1,ASSPGQPRLEAF
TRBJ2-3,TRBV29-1,SVEMGLAGDTDTQY
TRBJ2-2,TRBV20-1,SATNRITGELF
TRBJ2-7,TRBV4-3,ASSRTTGEGYEQY
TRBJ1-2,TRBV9,ASSVDFQGASGYT
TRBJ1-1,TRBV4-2,ASSQDLTIGQNEAF
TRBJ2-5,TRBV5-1,ASSSPTGRRY
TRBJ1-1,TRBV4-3,ASSHPDRDTEAF
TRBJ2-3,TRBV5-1,ASSLADRRTDTQY
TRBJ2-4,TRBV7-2,ASSPYGTEKNIQY
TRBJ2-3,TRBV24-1,ATRVGDTQY
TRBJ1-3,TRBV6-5,ASRITVGGNTIY
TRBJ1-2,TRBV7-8,ASSLGQGGGYT
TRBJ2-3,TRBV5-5,ASSLSGGFVSDTQY
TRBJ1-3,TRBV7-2,ASSLRTLIGGNTIY
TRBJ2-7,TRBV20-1,SARGRLSSYEQY
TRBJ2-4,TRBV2,ASSVTSGGDIQY
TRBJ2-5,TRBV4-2,ASSYRDIEETQY
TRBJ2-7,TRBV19,ASSIRESYEQY
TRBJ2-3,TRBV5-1,ASSPGGATDTQY
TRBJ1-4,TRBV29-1,SAAAEATNEKLF
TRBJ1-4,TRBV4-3,ASSQSDGAEKLF
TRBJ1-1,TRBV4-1,ASSQDSTEAF
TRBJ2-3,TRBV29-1,SASGGLTDTQY
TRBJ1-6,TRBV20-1,SASLASLGSPLH
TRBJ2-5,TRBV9,ASSETGRETQY
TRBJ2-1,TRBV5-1,ASSAVTTSGAYNEQF
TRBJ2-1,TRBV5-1,ASSLGTSAYNEQF
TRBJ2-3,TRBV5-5,ASSHSTDTQY
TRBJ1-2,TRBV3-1,ASSHESRGYT
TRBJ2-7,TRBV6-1,ASRPTGYRPPHEQY
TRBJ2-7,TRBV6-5,ASSRGGTDSYEQY
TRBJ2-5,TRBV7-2,ASSLAVTKETQY
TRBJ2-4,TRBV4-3,ASSQEALGVGQGAKNIQY
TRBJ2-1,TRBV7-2,ASSLGAGGHYNEQF
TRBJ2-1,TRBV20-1,SARGGRDEF
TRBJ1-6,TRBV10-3,ATGGQGNSPLH
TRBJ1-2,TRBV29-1,SARGGQPPGYT
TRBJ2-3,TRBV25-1,ASSDSAGDGDTQY
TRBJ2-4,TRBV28,ASSRSDRAENIQY